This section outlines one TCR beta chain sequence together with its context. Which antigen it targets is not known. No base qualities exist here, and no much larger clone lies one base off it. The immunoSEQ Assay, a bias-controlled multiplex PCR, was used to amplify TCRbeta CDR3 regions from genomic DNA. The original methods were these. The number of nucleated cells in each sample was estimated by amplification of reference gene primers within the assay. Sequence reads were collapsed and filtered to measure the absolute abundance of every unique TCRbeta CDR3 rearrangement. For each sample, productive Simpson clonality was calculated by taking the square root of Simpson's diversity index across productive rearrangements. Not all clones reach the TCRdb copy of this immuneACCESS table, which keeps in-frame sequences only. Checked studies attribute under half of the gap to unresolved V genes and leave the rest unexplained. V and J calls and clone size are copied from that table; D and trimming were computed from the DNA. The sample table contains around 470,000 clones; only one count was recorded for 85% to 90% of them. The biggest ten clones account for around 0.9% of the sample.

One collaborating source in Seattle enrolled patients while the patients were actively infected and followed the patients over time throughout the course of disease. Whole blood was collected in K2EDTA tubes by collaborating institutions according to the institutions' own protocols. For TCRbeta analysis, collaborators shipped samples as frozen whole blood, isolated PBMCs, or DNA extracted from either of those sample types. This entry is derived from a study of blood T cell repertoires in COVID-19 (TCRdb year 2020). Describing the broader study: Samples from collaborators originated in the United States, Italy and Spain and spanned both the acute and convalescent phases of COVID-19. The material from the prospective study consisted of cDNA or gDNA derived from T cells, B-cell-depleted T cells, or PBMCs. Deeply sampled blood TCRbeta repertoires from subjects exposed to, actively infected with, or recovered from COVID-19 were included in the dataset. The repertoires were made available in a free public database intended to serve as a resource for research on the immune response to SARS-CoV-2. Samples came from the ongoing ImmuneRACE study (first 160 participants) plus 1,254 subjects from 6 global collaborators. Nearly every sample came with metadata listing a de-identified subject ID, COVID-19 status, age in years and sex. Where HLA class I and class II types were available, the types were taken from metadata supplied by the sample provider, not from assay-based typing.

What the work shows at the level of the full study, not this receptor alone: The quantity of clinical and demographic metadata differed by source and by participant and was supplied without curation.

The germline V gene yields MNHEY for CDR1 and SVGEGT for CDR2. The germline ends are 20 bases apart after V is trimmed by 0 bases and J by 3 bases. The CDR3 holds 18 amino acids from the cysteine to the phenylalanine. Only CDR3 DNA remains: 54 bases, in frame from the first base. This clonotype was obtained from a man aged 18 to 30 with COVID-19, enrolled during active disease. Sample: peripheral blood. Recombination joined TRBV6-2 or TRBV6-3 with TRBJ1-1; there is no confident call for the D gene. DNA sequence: TGTGCCAGCAGTTACTCGATCGACACCCCGACGGTGGACACTGAAGCTTTCTTT. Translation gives CASSYSIDTPTVDTEAFF.